Below are 27 T cell receptor beta chains sequenced from a single sample in a study of blood T cell repertoires in COVID-19. Libraries were prepared by immunoSEQ multiplex PCR; TCRdb keeps only in-frame clonotypes and omits some of them. In the table there are approximately 440,000 clones, around 90% of which are singletons. The sample taken for sequencing was PBMCs or T cells enriched from blood (not recorded which). Receptors originate from a man between 18 and 29 years old who had recovered from COVID-19.

The CDR3 here is CASSIFPSANTIYF. The CDR3 coding sequence is TGTGCCAGTAGTATTTTTCCCTCTGCGAACACCATATATTTT. The chain uses TRBV19 and TRBJ1-3, with unresolved D. Germline-derived CDR1 and CDR2 are LNHDA and SQIVND (reference sequence). The CDR3 loop spans 14 amino acids. Between the trimmed V and J ends, which lost 3 bases and 7 bases, there was a span of 13 bases.

This rearrangement joins TRBV30 to TRBJ1-1, with D perhaps matching TRBD1 (6 bases). There are 11 residues in the CDR3. V lost 4 bases and J 5 bases, leaving 8 bases between the germline ends. Germline CDR1 GTSNPN, CDR2 SVGIG (reference sequence). CDR3 sequence: CAWTGVTEAFF. The CDR3 region has the DNA TGTGCCTGGACAGGGGTAACTGAAGCTTTCTTT.

The J gene is TRBJ2-1, the V gene TRBV27, with 9 bases fitting TRBD1. There are 12 residues in the CDR3. V shed 6 bases and J 9 bases; nucleotides not matched to a gene: 3. Germline lookup yields CDR1 MNHEY and CDR2 SMNVEV (reference sequence). CDR3 residues: CASRQGAGEQFF. The CDR3 nucleotides read TGTGCCAGCAGACAGGGGGCCGGTGAGCAGTTCTTC.

The chain employs TRBV28 and TRBJ2-5; TRBD1 agrees at 8 bases. CDR1 MDHEN and CDR2 SYDVKM come from the germline V gene. There are 15 residues in the CDR3. The V segment lost 3 bases and the J segment 5 bases; nucleotides outside the gene matches: 8. The CDR3 DNA follows: TGTGCCAGCAGTTTCACCAGGGGGCGACTTGAGACCCAGTACTTC. This translates into CASSFTRGRLETQYF.

In DNA form, the CDR3 reads TGTGCCATCAGGACGACAGGCAGCACTGAAGCTTTCTTT. Translating it yields CAIRTTGSTEAFF. The chain is built from TRBV10-3 and TRBJ1-1; tentatively, D is TRBD1 (6 bases). The CDR3 is 13 amino acids. Germline V gene lookup returns CDR1 ENHRY and CDR2 SYGVKD. Trimming shortened V by 6 bases and J by 4 bases, and 12 bases separated the two germline ends.

J is TRBJ1-6 and V is TRBV9; D not resolved. The CDR3 contains 15 residues. V was clipped by 0 bases and J by 0 bases, with 4 bases between them. In germline, CDR1 is SGDLS, CDR2 YYNGEE. This CDR3 reads CASSVDSSYNSPLHF. CDR3 DNA: TGTGCCAGCAGCGTAGACTCCTCCTATAATTCACCCCTCCACTTT.

This chain uses TRBV28 with TRBJ1-6; maybe TRBD1 (5 bases). Germline loops: CDR1 MDHEN, CDR2 SYDVKM. V lost 5 bases to trimming and J lost 18 bases, with 17 bases between them. The CDR3 loop spans 12 amino acids. This chain's CDR3 is CASSRMWGETHF. In nucleotides, the CDR3 is TGTGCCAGCAGTCGAATGTGGGGCGAAACCCACTTT. The full variable domain, rest sourced from reference TRBV28 and TRBJ1-6, is DVKVTQSSRYLVKRTGEKVFLECVQDMDHENMFWYRQDPGLGLRLIYFSYDVKMKEKGDIPEGYSVSREKKERFSLILESASTNQTSMYLCASSRMWGETHFGNGTRLTVT.

The V gene is TRBV10-2, the J gene TRBJ1-2; 8 bases align to TRBD1. The germline V gene encodes CDR1 WSHSY and CDR2 SAAADI. The CDR3 contains 14 residues. J lost 7 bases, V lost 2 bases, and 6 bases had no gene match. CDR3 amino acids: CASSEDRGFLGYTF. CDR3 nucleotides: TGCGCCAGCAGTGAGGACAGGGGATTTCTTGGCTACACCTTC.

The chain employs TRBV5-1 and TRBJ1-1, with D maybe TRBD1 (6 bases). The germline V gene encodes CDR1 SGHRS and CDR2 YFSETQ. With 4 bases removed from V and 1 base from J, the gap between germline ends came to 17 bases. CDR3 size: 16 residues. CDR3 nucleotides: TGCGCCAGCAGCCTCGCAAACAGGGTGGGGAACACTGAAGCTTTCTTT. Residues: CASSLANRVGNTEAFF.

The chain couples TRBV24-1 to TRBJ1-2; 8 positions match TRBD1. V lost 4 bases, J lost 4 bases, and 13 bases stayed unmatched. The CDR3 has 17 residues. Germline V gives CDR1 KGHDR, CDR2 SFDVKD. For the CDR3, the DNA is TGTGCCACCAGTGACACTGGACAGGGTCAACGCTCCTATGGCTACACCTTC. It yields the protein CATSDTGQGQRSYGYTF.

The chain employs TRBV28 and TRBJ2-7, with D tentatively TRBD1 (6 bases). The CDR3 contains 14 residues. Germline-derived CDR1 and CDR2 are MDHEN and SYDVKM. Trimming shortened V by 6 bases and J by 1 base, and 13 bases separated the two germline ends. CDR3 coding DNA: TGTGCCAGCAGCTCTTCACAGGGTTCCTACGAGCAGTACTTC. It specifies CASSSSQGSYEQYF. Variable domain in full (rest from reference TRBV28 and TRBJ2-7): DVKVTQSSRYLVKRTGEKVFLECVQDMDHENMFWYRQDPGLGLRLIYFSYDVKMKEKGDIPEGYSVSREKKERFSLILESASTNQTSMYLCASSSSQGSYEQYFGPGTRLTVT.

V is TRBV3-1 (or the pseudogene TRBV3-2) and J is TRBJ2-1; TRBD1 matches at 9 bases. This CDR3 spans 14 amino acids. V was pared by 4 bases and J by 8 bases, with 6 bases of the junction left unmatched. Germline V gene data show CDR1 as LGHDT and CDR2 as YNNKEL (reference sequence). The CDR3 reads CASSRGTGRHEQFF. DNA for the CDR3: TGTGCCAGCAGCCGAGGGACAGGGAGGCATGAGCAGTTCTTC.

The chain uses TRBV4-1 and TRBJ2-5; D is uncertain. CDR1 and CDR2 from the germline V gene are MGHRA and YSYEKL. Trimming cost V 1 base and J 5 bases, with 8 bases left between them. There are 13 residues in the CDR3. The CDR3: CASSQVSRETQYF. CDR3 DNA: TGCGCCAGCAGCCAAGTTTCCAGGGAGACCCAGTACTTC.

This clone is a singleton in its sample. The chain links TRBV28 to TRBJ2-6; 10 nucleotides line up with TRBD1. Germline CDR1 MDHEN, CDR2 SYDVKM. This CDR3 is 21 amino acids long. V was clipped by 2 bases and J by 3 bases; unmatched bases: 16. CDR3 region: CASSLRDRGWLPVSGANVLTF. The DNA of the CDR3 is TGTGCCAGCAGTTTAAGGGACAGGGGTTGGCTTCCTGTCAGTGGGGCCAACGTCCTGACTTTC.

The chain is built from TRBV7-3 and TRBJ1-1; the D gene is possibly TRBD1 (5 bases). Trimming shortened V by 9 bases and J by 4 bases, and 12 bases separated the two germline ends. The length of the CDR3 is 12 residues. Looked up from germline, CDR1 is SGHTA and CDR2 is FQGTGA. CDR3 sequence reads: CASQGWGTEAFF. The DNA of the CDR3 is TGTGCCAGTCAGGGTTGGGGCACTGAAGCTTTCTTT.

The genes are TRBV11-2 and TRBJ1-6; TRBD1 is a possible D gene (5 bases). CDR1 is SGHAT and CDR2 is FQNNGV in the germline V gene. The CDR3 is 15 residues long. V was clipped by 5 bases and J by 9 bases, with 17 bases between them. The CDR3 DNA reads as TGTGCCAGCAGCAACGGCGGGGGGGTGGGTTCACCCCTCCACTTT. This gives the protein CASSNGGGVGSPLHF.

The rearrangement joins TRBV19 to TRBJ1-1; D might be TRBD1 (5 bases). V dropped 9 bases and J dropped 3 bases, with 29 bases sitting between them. The CDR3 consists of 18 residues. Germline loops: CDR1 LNHDA, CDR2 SQIVND (reference sequence). The CDR3 region has the DNA TGTGCCAGCCACCATATATACCGGGGCCGACGGGGGGACACTGAAGCTTTCTTT. Protein: CASHHIYRGRRGDTEAFF.

The chain links TRBV7-8 to TRBJ2-5; tentatively, D is TRBD2 (5 bases). The length of the CDR3 is 13 residues. Trimming pared 2 bases from V and 5 bases from J, leaving 9 bases between. The germline CDR1 and CDR2 sequences are SGHVS and FQNEAQ. The CDR3 region is CASSLRTSETQYF. The CDR3 coding sequence is TGTGCCAGCAGCTTAAGGACTTCCGAGACCCAGTACTTC. The complete variable domain, with remaining parts taken from reference TRBV7-8 and TRBJ2-5, reads GAGVSQSPRYKVAKRGQDVALRCDPISGHVSLFWYQQALGQGPEFLTYFQNEAQLDKSGLPSDRFFAERPEGSVSTLKIQRTQQEDSAVYLCASSLRTSETQYFGPGTRLLVL.

The chain employs TRBV5-1 and TRBJ1-2, with no clear D. CDR1 and CDR2 (germline): SGHRS, YFSETQ. This CDR3 has 15 amino acids. Trimming stripped 6 bases from V and 6 bases from J, with 21 bases between. DNA for the CDR3: TGCGCCAGCAACGTCGGGATGAGGGAAGTAAATGGCTACACCTTC. Its translation is CASNVGMREVNGYTF.

J is TRBJ2-1 and V is TRBV6-5, with 8 bases matching TRBD2. CDR3 length: 15 amino acids. The ends lost 4 bases at V and 0 bases at J; junction bases unmatched: 2. CDR1 and CDR2 (germline): MNHEY, SVGAGI. CDR3 sequence reads: CASSLAGPSYNEQFF. CDR3 in DNA: TGTGCCAGCAGTTTAGCGGGACCCTCCTACAATGAGCAGTTCTTC.

The V call is TRBV11-2, the J call TRBJ2-7; no definite D call. Germline V gene data show CDR1 as SGHAT and CDR2 as FQNNGV. Trimming took 7 bases from V and 1 from J, leaving 11 bases between them. The CDR3 runs to 13 residues. Written as DNA, the CDR3 is TGTGCCAGCACTCCCGCTAAATCCTACGAGCAGTACTTC. Protein: CASTPAKSYEQYF.

The J gene is TRBJ1-2, the V gene TRBV11-2, with D maybe TRBD1 (5 bases). Between the trimmed V and J ends, which lost 7 bases and 5 bases, there was a span of 17 bases. The length of the CDR3 is 14 residues. Germline values: CDR1 SGHAT, CDR2 FQNNGV. CDR3 sequence reads: CASTNNRQIYGYTF. CDR3 nucleotide sequence: TGTGCCAGCACCAATAATCGACAGATTTATGGCTACACCTTC.

The rearrangement uses TRBV4-1 and TRBJ2-1, with D possibly TRBD1 on 6 matching bases. Trimming removed 1 base from V and 5 bases from J, with 12 bases in between. CDR3 size: 15 residues. Per the germline V gene, CDR1 is MGHRA and CDR2 is YSYEKL. The CDR3 bases are TGCGCCAGCAGCCAAGGAACGGGACAAGACAATGAGCAGTTCTTC. Amino acids: CASSQGTGQDNEQFF.

The chain joins TRBV7-8 to TRBJ1-1; D ambiguous. Germline V gene lookup returns CDR1 SGHVS and CDR2 FQNEAQ. This CDR3 is 14 amino acids long. Trimming took off 0 bases at V and 4 bases at J, with 9 bases between the two ends. CDR3 nucleotides: TGTGCCAGCAGCTTAGCTGCTATTGGCACTGAAGCTTTCTTT. This sequence encodes CASSLAAIGTEAFF.

This clone was detected once. The rearrangement joins TRBV9 to TRBJ2-3, with TRBD1 as a possible D gene (6 bases). The CDR3 has 15 amino acids. In germline, CDR1 is SGDLS, CDR2 YYNGEE. Trimming took 1 base from V and 4 from J, leaving 13 bases between them. The DNA for the CDR3 is TGTGCCAGCAGCGTATCATGGGGGCGGGCAGATACGCAGTATTTT. Protein product: CASSVSWGRADTQYF.

J is TRBJ2-3 and V is TRBV7-7; 9 bases are shared with TRBD2. The trim removed 11 bases at V and 2 bases at J, leaving 11 bases unmatched. Germline CDR1 SSHAT, CDR2 FNYEAQ (reference sequence). The CDR3 extends over 15 amino acids. The CDR3 region is CAPNPTSGHTDTQYF. CDR3 nucleotide sequence: TGTGCCCCCAACCCGACTAGCGGCCACACAGATACGCAGTATTTT.

V gene TRBV19 combines with J gene TRBJ2-7, with TRBD2 as a possible D gene (7 bases). The CDR3 runs to 13 residues. Trimming left V 8 bases short and J 3 bases short, with 14 bases between. CDR1 LNHDA and CDR2 SQIVND come from the germline V gene (reference sequence). In DNA form, the CDR3 reads TGTGCCAGTGCAGCGGGACAAGGCTACGAGCAGTACTTC. Translation gives CASAAGQGYEQYF. The full variable domain, its missing parts supplied by reference TRBV19 and TRBJ2-7, is DGGITQSPKYLFRKEGQNVTLSCEQNLNHDAMYWYRQDPGQGLRLIYYSQIVNDFQKGDIAEGYSVSREKKESFPLTVTSAQKNPTAFYLCASAAGQGYEQYFGPGTRLTVT.